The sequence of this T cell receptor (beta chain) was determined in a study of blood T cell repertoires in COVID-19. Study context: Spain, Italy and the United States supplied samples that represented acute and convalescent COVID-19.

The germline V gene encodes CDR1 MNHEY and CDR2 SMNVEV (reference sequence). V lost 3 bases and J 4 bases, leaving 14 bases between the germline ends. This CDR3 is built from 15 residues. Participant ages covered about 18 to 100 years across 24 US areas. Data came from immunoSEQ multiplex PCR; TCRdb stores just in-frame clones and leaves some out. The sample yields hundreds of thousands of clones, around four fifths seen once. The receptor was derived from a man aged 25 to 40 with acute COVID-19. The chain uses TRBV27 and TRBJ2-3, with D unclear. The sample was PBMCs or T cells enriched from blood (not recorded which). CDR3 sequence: CASSFSPSQADTQYF. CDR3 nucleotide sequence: TGTGCCAGCAGTTTTTCCCCCTCTCAGGCAGATACGCAGTATTTT.